The clone carrying this TCR beta chain has only a few counts. Its antigen is as yet unknown. The PCR used 60 Vbeta and 13 Jbeta primers. TCRdb's table, derived via immunoSEQ multiplex PCR, lists solely in-frame clones and lacks some. In the table there are under 150,000 clones, about 81% of which are singletons. This specimen belongs to a study of cytomegalovirus exposure and HLA in healthy donors. Overall study: Unique TCRs numbering approximately 81 million, obtained from HLA-typed donors, made up an early data release. General study results and limits: There were reportedly fewer N-insertions in an Asian-associated ancestry cluster than the roughly 670-donor mean, in a later analysis. Later analysis identified a missense DCLRE1C variant that was linked to TCR beta V- and J-gene trimming. DRB1 had the most TCR associations and HLA-C the fewest, a later analysis found, with rates varying by HLA locus.

Germline V CDR1 and CDR2: SGHRS, YFSETQ. V was trimmed by 0 bases and J by 4 bases, leaving 9 bases between them. The CDR3 length is 14 residues. What was sequenced was PBMCs. This chain joins TRBV5-1 and TRBJ2-3; D is unresolved. This TCR was sampled from a middle-aged woman in good health and CMV-seropositive. The chain's CDR3 is CASSLVSGPDTQYF. In DNA, the CDR3 is TGCGCCAGCAGCTTGGTGTCAGGCCCAGATACGCAGTATTTT.